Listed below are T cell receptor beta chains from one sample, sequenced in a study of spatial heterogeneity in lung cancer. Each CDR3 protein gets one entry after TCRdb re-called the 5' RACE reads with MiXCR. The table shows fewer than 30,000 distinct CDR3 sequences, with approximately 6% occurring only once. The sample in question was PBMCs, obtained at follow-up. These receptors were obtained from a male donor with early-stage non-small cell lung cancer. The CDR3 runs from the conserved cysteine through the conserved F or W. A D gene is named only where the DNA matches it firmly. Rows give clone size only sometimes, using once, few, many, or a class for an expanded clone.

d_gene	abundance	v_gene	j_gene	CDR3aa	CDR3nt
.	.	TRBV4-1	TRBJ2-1	CASSQVRDSIYNEQFF	TGCGCCAGCAGCCAAGTTCGAGACAGCATTTACAATGAGCAGTTCTTC
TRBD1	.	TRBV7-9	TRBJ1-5	CASSPGTGSQPQHF	TGTGCCAGCAGCCCCGGGACAGGGAGTCAGCCCCAGCATTTT
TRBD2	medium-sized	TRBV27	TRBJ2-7	CASKPGGAVTNEQYF	TGTGCCAGCAAACCGGGGGGGGCTGTCACCAACGAGCAGTACTTC
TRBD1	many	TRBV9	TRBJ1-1	CASSNPLTGDTEAFF	TGTGCCAGCAGCAACCCACTAACAGGGGACACTGAAGCTTTCTTT
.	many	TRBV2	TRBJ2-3	CASSAGASTDTQYF	TGTGCCAGCAGTGCGGGGGCTAGCACAGATACGCAGTATTTT
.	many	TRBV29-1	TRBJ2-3	CSLLPMWGDTDTQYF	TGCAGCCTACTACCCATGTGGGGGGACACAGATACGCAGTATTTT
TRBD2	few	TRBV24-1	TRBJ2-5	CATSDPTLAGDLETQYF	TGTGCCACCAGTGACCCTACTCTAGCGGGAGATCTCGAGACCCAGTACTTC
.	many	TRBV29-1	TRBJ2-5	CSGGTVKETQYF	TGCAGCGGAGGGACGGTGAAAGAGACCCAGTACTTC
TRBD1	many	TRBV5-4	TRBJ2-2	CASRKQGITGELFF	TGTGCCAGCAGAAAACAGGGGATCACCGGGGAGCTGTTTTTT
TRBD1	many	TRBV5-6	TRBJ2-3	CASSKRQGAKTDTQYF	TGTGCCAGCAGCAAACGGCAGGGGGCGAAGACAGATACGCAGTATTTT
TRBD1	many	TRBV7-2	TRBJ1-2	CASSQTGQTDYGYTF	TGTGCCAGCAGCCAAACGGGACAGACGGATTATGGCTACACCTTC
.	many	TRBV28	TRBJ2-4	CASSEGAKNIQYF	TGTGCCAGCAGCGAGGGGGCCAAAAACATTCAGTACTTC
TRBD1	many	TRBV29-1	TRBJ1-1	CSVGHRGFLNTEAFF	TGCAGCGTTGGTCACAGGGGGTTTTTAAACACTGAAGCTTTCTTT
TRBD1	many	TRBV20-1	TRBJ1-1	CSARVWDRATTEAFF	TGCAGTGCTAGAGTTTGGGACAGGGCAACCACTGAAGCTTTCTTT
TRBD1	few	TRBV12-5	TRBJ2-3	CASGRGQADTQYF	TGTGCTAGTGGTAGGGGGCAGGCAGATACGCAGTATTTT
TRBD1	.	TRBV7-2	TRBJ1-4	CASSVQRQGQEKLFF	TGTGCCAGCAGCGTACAAAGACAGGGACAAGAAAAACTGTTTTTT
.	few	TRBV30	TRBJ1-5	CAWTKFGDSNQPQHF	TGTGCCTGGACCAAGTTCGGCGATAGCAATCAGCCCCAGCATTTT
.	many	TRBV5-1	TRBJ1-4	CASSLGGVVRWEKLFF	TGCGCCAGCAGCTTGGGAGGAGTAGTACGGTGGGAAAAACTGTTTTTT
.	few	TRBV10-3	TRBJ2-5	CAISDTAKSETQYF	TGTGCCATCAGTGATACAGCAAAATCAGAGACCCAGTACTTC
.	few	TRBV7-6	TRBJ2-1	CASSLDALGLSEQFF	TGTGCCAGCAGCTTAGACGCCCTCGGGTTGAGTGAGCAGTTCTTC
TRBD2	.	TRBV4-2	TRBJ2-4	CASSQVAGGKAKNIQYF	TGTGCCAGCAGCCAGGTAGCGGGGGGAAAAGCCAAAAACATTCAGTACTTC
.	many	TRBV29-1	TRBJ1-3	CSVTGPGNTIYF	TGCAGCGTGACGGGACCTGGAAACACCATATATTTT
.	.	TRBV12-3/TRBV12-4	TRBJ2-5	CASSSQGAGGETQYF	TGTGCCAGCAGTTCGCAGGGGGCGGGAGGAGAGACCCAGTACTTC
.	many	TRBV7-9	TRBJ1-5	CASSQDTPNQPQHF	TGTGCCAGCAGCCAAGACACTCCCAATCAGCCCCAGCATTTT
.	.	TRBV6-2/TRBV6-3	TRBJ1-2	CASSYSGRKGYGYTF	TGTGCCAGCAGTTACTCTGGAAGGAAGGGCTATGGCTACACCTTC